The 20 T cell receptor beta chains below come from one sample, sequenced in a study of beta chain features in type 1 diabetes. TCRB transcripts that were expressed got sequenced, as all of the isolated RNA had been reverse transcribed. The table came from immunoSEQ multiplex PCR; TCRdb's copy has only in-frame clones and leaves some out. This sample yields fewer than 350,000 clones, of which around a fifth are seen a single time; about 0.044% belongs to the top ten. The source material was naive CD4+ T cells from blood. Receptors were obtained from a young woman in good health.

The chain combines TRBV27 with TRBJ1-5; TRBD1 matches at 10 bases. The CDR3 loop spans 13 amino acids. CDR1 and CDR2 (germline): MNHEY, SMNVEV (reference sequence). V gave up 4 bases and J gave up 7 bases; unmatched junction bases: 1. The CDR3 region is CASSWDRGQPQHF. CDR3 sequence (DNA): TGTGCCAGCAGTTGGGACAGGGGCCAGCCCCAGCATTTT.

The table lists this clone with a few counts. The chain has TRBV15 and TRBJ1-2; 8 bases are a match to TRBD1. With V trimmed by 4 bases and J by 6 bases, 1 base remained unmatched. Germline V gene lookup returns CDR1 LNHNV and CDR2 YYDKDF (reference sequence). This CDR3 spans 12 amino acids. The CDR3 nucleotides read TGTGCCACCAGCACAGGGGGCGATGGCTACACCTTC. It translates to CATSTGGDGYTF.

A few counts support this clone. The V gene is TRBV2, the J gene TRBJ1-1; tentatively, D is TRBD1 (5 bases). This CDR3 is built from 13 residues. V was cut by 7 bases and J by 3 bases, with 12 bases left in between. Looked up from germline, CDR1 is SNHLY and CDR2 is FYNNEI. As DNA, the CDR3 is TGTGCCAGCACCCCCATCAGGGACACTGAAGCTTTCTTT. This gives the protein CASTPIRDTEAFF.

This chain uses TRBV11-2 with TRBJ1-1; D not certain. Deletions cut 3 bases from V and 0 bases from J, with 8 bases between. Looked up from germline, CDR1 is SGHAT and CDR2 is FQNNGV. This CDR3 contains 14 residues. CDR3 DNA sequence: TGTGCCAGCAGCTTGGACTCGATGAACACTGAAGCTTTCTTT. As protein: CASSLDSMNTEAFF.

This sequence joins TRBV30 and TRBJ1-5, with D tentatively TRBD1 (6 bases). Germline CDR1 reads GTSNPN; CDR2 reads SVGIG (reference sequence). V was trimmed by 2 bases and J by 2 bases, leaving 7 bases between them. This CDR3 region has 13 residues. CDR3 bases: TGTGCCTGGAGTCACAGGGGCAATCAGCCCCAGCATTTT. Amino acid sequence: CAWSHRGNQPQHF.

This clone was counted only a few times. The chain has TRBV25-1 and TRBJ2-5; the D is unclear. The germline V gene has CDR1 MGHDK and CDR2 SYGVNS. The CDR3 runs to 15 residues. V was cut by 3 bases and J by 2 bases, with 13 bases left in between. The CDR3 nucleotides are TGTGCCAGCAGTGACCCCAGACAACTTCAAGAGACCCAGTACTTC. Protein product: CASSDPRQLQETQYF.

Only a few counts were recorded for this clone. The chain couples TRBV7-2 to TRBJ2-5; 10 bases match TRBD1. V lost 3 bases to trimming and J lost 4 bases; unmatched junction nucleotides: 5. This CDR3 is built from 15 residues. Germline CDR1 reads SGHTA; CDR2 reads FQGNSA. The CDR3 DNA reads TGTGCCAGCAGCTTTACGGGACAGGGGACAGAGACCCAGTACTTC. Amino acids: CASSFTGQGTETQYF. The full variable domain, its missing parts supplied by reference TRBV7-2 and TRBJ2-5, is GAGVSQSPSNKVTEKGKDVELRCDPISGHTALYWYRQSLGQGLEFLIYFQGNSAPDKSGLPSDRFSAERTGGSVSTLTIQRTQQEDSAVYLCASSFTGQGTETQYFGPGTRLLVL.

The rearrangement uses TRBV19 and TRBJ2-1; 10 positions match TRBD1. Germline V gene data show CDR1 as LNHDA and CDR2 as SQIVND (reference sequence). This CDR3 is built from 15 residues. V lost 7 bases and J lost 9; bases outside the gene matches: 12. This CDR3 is CASTPGQGTLGEQFF. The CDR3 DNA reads TGTGCCAGTACCCCGGGACAGGGGACTTTAGGTGAGCAGTTCTTC.

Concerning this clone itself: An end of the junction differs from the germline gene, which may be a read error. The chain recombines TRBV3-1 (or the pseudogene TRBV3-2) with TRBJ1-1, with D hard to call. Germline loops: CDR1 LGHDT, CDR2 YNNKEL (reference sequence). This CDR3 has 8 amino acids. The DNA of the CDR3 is TGTGCCAGCAGCCAAGCCCACTTT. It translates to CASSQAHF.

CDR3 DNA sequence: TGTGCCTGGGGACATCAATTTCTTGAGGCTTTCTTT. As protein: CAWGHQFLEAFF. The V call is TRBV30, the J call TRBJ1-1, with a weak D call TRBD1 (5 bases). The CDR3 has 12 amino acids. Germline CDR1 GTSNPN, CDR2 SVGIG (reference sequence). The ends were cut back, 5 bases at V and 11 bases at J, with 18 bases in the middle.

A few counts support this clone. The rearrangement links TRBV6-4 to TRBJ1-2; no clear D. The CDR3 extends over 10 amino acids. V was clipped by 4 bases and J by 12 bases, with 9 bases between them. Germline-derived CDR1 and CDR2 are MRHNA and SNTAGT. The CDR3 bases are TGTGCCAGCAGTGTCCAGCGTAACACCTTC. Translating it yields CASSVQRNTF.

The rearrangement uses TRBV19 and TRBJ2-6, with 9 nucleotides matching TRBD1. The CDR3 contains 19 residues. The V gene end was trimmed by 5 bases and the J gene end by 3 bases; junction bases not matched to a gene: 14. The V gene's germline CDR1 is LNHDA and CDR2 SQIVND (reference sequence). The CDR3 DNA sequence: TGTGCCAGTAGTCTTGGCGGCGGACAGGGGTTAAGTGGGGCCAACGTCCTGACTTTC. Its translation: CASSLGGGQGLSGANVLTF. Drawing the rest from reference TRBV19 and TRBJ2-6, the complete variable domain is DGGITQSPKYLFRKEGQNVTLSCEQNLNHDAMYWYRQDPGQGLRLIYYSQIVNDFQKGDIAEGYSVSREKKESFPLTVTSAQKNPTAFYLCASSLGGGQGLSGANVLTFGAGSRLTVL.

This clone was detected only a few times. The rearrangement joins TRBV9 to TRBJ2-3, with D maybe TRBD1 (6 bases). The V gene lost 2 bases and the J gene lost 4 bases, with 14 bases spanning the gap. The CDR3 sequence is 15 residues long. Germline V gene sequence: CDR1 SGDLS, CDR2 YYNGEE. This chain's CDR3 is CASSVGNSGADTQYF. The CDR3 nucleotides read TGTGCCAGCAGCGTGGGCAACTCAGGGGCAGATACGCAGTATTTT.

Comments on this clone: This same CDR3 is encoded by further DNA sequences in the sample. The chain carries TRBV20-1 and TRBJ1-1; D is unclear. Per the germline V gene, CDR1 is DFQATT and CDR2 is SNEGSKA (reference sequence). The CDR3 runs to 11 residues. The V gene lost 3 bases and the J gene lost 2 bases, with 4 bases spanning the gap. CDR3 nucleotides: TGCAGTGCTAGTAGAAACACTGAAGCTTTCTTT. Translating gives CSASRNTEAFF.

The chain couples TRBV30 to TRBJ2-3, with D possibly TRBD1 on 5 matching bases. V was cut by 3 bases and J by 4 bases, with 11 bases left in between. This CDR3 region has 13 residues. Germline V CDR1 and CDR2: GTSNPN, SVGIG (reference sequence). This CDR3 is CAWRGVGSDTQYF. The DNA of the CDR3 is TGTGCCTGGAGAGGGGTGGGCTCAGATACGCAGTATTTT. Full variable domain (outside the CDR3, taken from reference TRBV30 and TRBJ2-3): SQTIHQWPATLVQPVGSPLSLECTVEGTSNPNLYWYRQAAGRGLQLLFYSVGIGQISSEVPQNLSASRPQDRQFILSSKKLLLSDSGFYLCAWRGVGSDTQYFGPGTRLTVL.

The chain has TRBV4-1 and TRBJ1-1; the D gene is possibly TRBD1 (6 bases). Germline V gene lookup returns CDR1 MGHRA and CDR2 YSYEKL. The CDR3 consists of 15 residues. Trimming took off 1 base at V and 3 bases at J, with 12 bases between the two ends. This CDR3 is CASSQGGPGHTEAFF. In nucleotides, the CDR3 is TGCGCCAGCAGCCAAGGGGGGCCAGGACACACTGAAGCTTTCTTT.

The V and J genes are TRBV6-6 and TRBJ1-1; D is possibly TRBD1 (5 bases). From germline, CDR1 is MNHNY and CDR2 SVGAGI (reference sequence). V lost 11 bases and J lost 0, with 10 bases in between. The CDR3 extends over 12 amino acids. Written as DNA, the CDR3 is TGTGCCGGGGGGAGGTTGAACACTGAAGCTTTCTTT. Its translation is CAGGRLNTEAFF.

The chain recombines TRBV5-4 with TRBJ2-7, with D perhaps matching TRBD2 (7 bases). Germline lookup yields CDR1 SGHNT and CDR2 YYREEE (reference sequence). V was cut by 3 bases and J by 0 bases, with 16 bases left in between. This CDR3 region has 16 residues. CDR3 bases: TGTGCCAGCAGCTGGGGGGGCGGGGATGCCTCCTACGAGCAGTACTTC. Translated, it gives CASSWGGGDASYEQYF.

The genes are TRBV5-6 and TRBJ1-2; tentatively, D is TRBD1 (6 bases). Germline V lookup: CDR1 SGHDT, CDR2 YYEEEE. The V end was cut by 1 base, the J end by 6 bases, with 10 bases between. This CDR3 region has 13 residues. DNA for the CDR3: TGTGCCAGCAGCTTGCTGGGGGCGCATGGCTACACCTTC. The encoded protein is CASSLLGAHGYTF.

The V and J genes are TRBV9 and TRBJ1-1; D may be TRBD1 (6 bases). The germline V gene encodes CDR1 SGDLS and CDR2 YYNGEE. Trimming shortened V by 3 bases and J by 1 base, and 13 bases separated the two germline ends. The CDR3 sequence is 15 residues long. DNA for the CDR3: TGTGCCAGCAGCGCTTTAGACAGGTCGAACACTGAAGCTTTCTTT. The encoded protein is CASSALDRSNTEAFF.